This TCR beta chain was recovered during a study of shared clonotypes between healthy human individuals. Study at large: CD8 memory received one plate per donor, CD8 naive two, CD4 memory three and CD4 naive three.

The count of this clone is one. Clones were read by immunoSEQ multiplex PCR, and TCRdb kept only the in-frame ones, dropping some. The sample has millions of clones, around 95% seen once; the top ten hold under 0.15%. CDR1 and CDR2 (germline): SQVTM, ANQGSEA. The CDR3 extends over 15 amino acids. V lost 6 bases to trimming and J lost 4 bases; unmatched junction nucleotides: 11. This clonotype originated in a man aged 18 to 35 in good health. The chain employs TRBV29-1 and TRBJ2-1, with 8 bases fitting TRBD2. The specimen sequenced was naive CD4+ T cells sorted from blood. Subset: CD45RA+ positively selected. CDR3 loop: CSVGFRLAGYNEQFF. CDR3 DNA sequence: TGCAGCGTCGGGTTTAGGCTAGCGGGTTACAATGAGCAGTTCTTC.